A single sample gave rise to the 3 T cell receptor beta chains below, sequenced in a study of CD8 T cells in ankylosing spondylitis. TCRdb re-called the 5' RACE reads through MiXCR, storing one row per CDR3 protein. The sample has over 200,000 distinct CDR3 sequences, more than 9% seen once. Sequenced input: blood, either unsorted or a sorted T cell fraction (not recorded which). These receptors were collected from a male donor with ankylosing spondylitis or in good health (not recorded which).

On this clonotype: A much more abundant neighbour one base away suggests this may be a read error. The rearrangement links TRBV5-5 to TRBJ1-5; 7 nucleotides align to TRBD1. This CDR3 has 17 amino acids. Trimming took 0 bases from V and 1 from J; bases not matched to a gene: 7. Germline V lookup: CDR1 SGHKS, CDR2 YYEKEE (reference sequence). CDR3 bases: TGTGCCAGCAGCTTGGGTACAGGGGACATAAGCAATCAGCCCCAGCATTTT. Translating gives CASSLGTGDISNQPQHF. The variable domain in full, with the rest retrieved from reference TRBV5-5 and TRBJ1-5, is DAGVTQSPTHLIKTRGQQVTLRCSPISGHKSVSWYQQVLGQGPQFIFQYYEKEERGRGNFPDRFSARQFPNYSSELNVNALLLGDSALYLCASSLGTGDISNQPQHFGDGTRLSIL.

This clonotype has at least ten counts. The rearrangement links TRBV20-1 to TRBJ1-4; TRBD1 matches 7 bases. V shed 0 bases and J 1 base; nucleotides not matched to a gene: 5. CDR1 and CDR2 (germline): DFQATT, SNEGSKA (reference sequence). The CDR3 is made up of 16 amino acids. The CDR3 coding sequence is TGCAGTGCTAGAGATGAGGGGGCGCGAACTAATGAAAAACTGTTTTTT. Protein: CSARDEGARTNEKLFF.

Ten or more counts support this clonotype. This chain uses TRBV11-3 with TRBJ2-1; 7 bases match TRBD2. CDR1 and CDR2 (germline): SGHNT, YENEEA. The CDR3 loop spans 15 amino acids. The V gene end was trimmed by 4 bases and the J gene end by 1 base; junction bases not matched to a gene: 4. For the CDR3, the DNA is TGTGCCAGCAGCTCAGCGGGGACGTCCTACAATGAGCAGTTCTTC. Translated, it gives CASSSAGTSYNEQFF.